Shown below are 5 T cell receptor beta chains from a single sample sequenced in a study of blood T cell repertoires in COVID-19. Some clones are missing from TCRdb's copy, which holds only in-frame ones; the method was immunoSEQ multiplex PCR. The sample consists of approximately 210,000 clones, 80% to 85% of them appearing once. The sequenced sample was PBMCs or T cells enriched from blood (not recorded which). These receptors came from a woman between 50 and 59 years old with acute COVID-19.

The chain joins TRBV4-3 to TRBJ1-1; weak D call: TRBD1 (5 bases). Germline V CDR1 and CDR2: LGHNA, YSLEER. The CDR3 loop spans 13 amino acids. The V and J ends lost 0 bases and 8 bases respectively, with 10 bases between them. The CDR3 coding sequence is TGCGCCAGCAGCCAAGAAGGGGCAGGGGAAGCTTTCTTT. It specifies CASSQEGAGEAFF.

The gene calls are TRBV18 and TRBJ1-1, with D perhaps matching TRBD1 (6 bases). Between the trimmed V and J ends, which lost 6 bases and 0 bases, there was a span of 11 bases. CDR1 is KGHSH, CDR2 LQKENI, per germline. CDR3 length: 14 amino acids. The CDR3: CASSHRELNTEAFF. The CDR3 DNA follows: TGTGCCAGCTCGCACAGGGAATTGAACACTGAAGCTTTCTTT.

With regard to this clone: The identical CDR3 is also encoded by other nucleotide sequences in the sample. The chain carries TRBV28 and TRBJ2-7; 7 positions match TRBD1. This CDR3 spans 14 amino acids. Germline V lookup: CDR1 MDHEN, CDR2 SYDVKM. The V gene end was trimmed by 3 bases and the J gene end by 2 bases; junction bases not matched to a gene: 4. DNA of the CDR3: TGTGCCAGCAGTTTGGCACAGGGGACCTACGAGCAGTACTTC. It codes for CASSLAQGTYEQYF.

The chain has TRBV5-4 and TRBJ1-5, with 9 bases fitting TRBD1. J lost 3 bases, V lost 4 bases, and 5 bases had no gene match. There are 15 residues in the CDR3. The germline CDR1 and CDR2 sequences are SGHNT and YYREEE (reference sequence). The CDR3 protein is CASSMDRGFNQPQHF. Here the CDR3 DNA reads TGTGCCAGCAGCATGGACAGGGGCTTCAATCAGCCCCAGCATTTT.

The chain joins TRBV5-6 to TRBJ1-4, with 10 bases aligning to TRBD1. CDR3 size: 15 residues. The germline gives CDR1 SGHDT, CDR2 YYEEEE. The ends lost 0 bases at V and 8 bases at J; junction bases unmatched: 4. The chain's CDR3 is CASSLGGTGAEKLFF. DNA of the CDR3: TGTGCCAGCAGCTTGGGCGGGACAGGGGCGGAAAAACTGTTTTTT.